This is a list of T cell receptor beta chains from one sample in a study of blood T cell repertoires in COVID-19. The assay was immunoSEQ multiplex PCR, and TCRdb's table has in-frame clones only and misses some. This table has 99,000 or so clones, 84% appearing once. The sequenced sample was peripheral blood. The source is a man in his sixties with acute or convalescent COVID-19. Each CDR3 is given with its conserved first and last residue. The D gene is left open where the match is weak. Expanded clones are given a class, and other clones once, few, many or no size at all.

j_gene: TRBJ1-1; d_gene: -; v_gene: TRBV2; abundance: -; CDR3aa: CASRQGTIGNTEAFF; CDR3nt: TGTGCCAGCAGACAGGGCACCATCGGAAACACTGAAGCTTTCTTT
j_gene: TRBJ2-2; d_gene: TRBD1; v_gene: TRBV19; abundance: -; CDR3aa: CASSIFGRQGGTGELFF; CDR3nt: TGTGCCAGTAGTATATTTGGGAGACAGGGGGGAACCGGGGAGCTGTTTTTT
j_gene: TRBJ2-2; d_gene: -; v_gene: TRBV11-3; abundance: -; CDR3aa: CASSPRGDGELFF; CDR3nt: TGTGCCAGCAGCCCCAGGGGTGACGGGGAGCTGTTTTTT
j_gene: TRBJ2-2; d_gene: -; v_gene: TRBV3-1/TRBV3-2; abundance: -; CDR3aa: CASSQEGAGELFF; CDR3nt: TGTGCCAGCAGCCAAGAAGGAGCCGGGGAGCTGTTTTTT
j_gene: TRBJ1-4; d_gene: -; v_gene: TRBV6-5; abundance: -; CDR3aa: CASSLNEKLFF; CDR3nt: TGTGCCAGCAGCCTAAATGAAAAACTGTTTTTT
j_gene: TRBJ2-1; d_gene: TRBD2; v_gene: TRBV11-2; abundance: few; CDR3aa: CASSRRLAGGHNEQFF; CDR3nt: TGTGCCAGCAGCCGCAGACTAGCGGGAGGGCACAATGAGCAGTTCTTC
j_gene: TRBJ2-7; d_gene: -; v_gene: TRBV28; abundance: -; CDR3aa: CASSARVGRRTSSYEQYF; CDR3nt: TGTGCCAGCAGTGCCCGCGTGGGCAGGCGTACAAGCTCCTACGAGCAGTACTTC
j_gene: TRBJ1-2; d_gene: -; v_gene: TRBV9; abundance: -; CDR3aa: CASSVEARSDYGYTF; CDR3nt: TGTGCCAGCAGCGTAGAAGCCAGGTCAGACTATGGCTACACCTTC
j_gene: TRBJ2-6; d_gene: TRBD2; v_gene: TRBV10-2; abundance: -; CDR3aa: CASSEYAGASSGANVLTF; CDR3nt: TGCGCCAGCAGTGAATATGCGGGAGCAAGCTCTGGGGCCAACGTCCTGACTTTC
j_gene: TRBJ1-1; d_gene: -; v_gene: TRBV12-5; abundance: -; CDR3aa: CASGLGREATEAFF; CDR3nt: TGTGCTAGTGGTTTGGGCAGGGAGGCCACTGAAGCTTTCTTT
j_gene: TRBJ1-5; d_gene: -; v_gene: TRBV20-1; abundance: -; CDR3aa: CSASRRQEYQPQHF; CDR3nt: TGCAGTGCTAGTAGACGACAGGAGTATCAGCCCCAGCATTTT
j_gene: TRBJ1-1; d_gene: TRBD1; v_gene: TRBV18; abundance: -; CDR3aa: CASSQDRGTTEAFF; CDR3nt: TGTGCCAGCTCACAAGACAGGGGGACCACTGAAGCTTTCTTT
j_gene: TRBJ2-7; d_gene: -; v_gene: TRBV6-5; abundance: -; CDR3aa: CASSYKASASYEQYF; CDR3nt: TGTGCCAGCAGTTACAAGGCTAGCGCCTCCTACGAGCAGTACTTC
j_gene: TRBJ2-3; d_gene: TRBD1; v_gene: TRBV29-1; abundance: -; CDR3aa: CSGSLDRSSTDTQYF; CDR3nt: TGCAGCGGGTCTCTGGACAGGTCAAGCACAGATACGCAGTATTTT
j_gene: TRBJ2-1; d_gene: TRBD2; v_gene: TRBV10-3; abundance: -; CDR3aa: CAISRTSGRYNEQFF; CDR3nt: TGTGCCATCAGCAGGACTAGCGGGAGGTACAATGAGCAGTTCTTC
j_gene: TRBJ1-1; d_gene: -; v_gene: TRBV11-3; abundance: -; CDR3aa: CASSLHSGEAFF; CDR3nt: TGTGCCAGCAGCTTACACTCGGGAGAAGCTTTCTTT
j_gene: TRBJ2-3; d_gene: -; v_gene: TRBV4-3; abundance: -; CDR3aa: CASSQGSLKDTQYF; CDR3nt: TGCGCCAGCAGCCAGGGGAGCTTAAAAGATACGCAGTATTTT
j_gene: TRBJ1-1; d_gene: -; v_gene: TRBV5-4; abundance: few; CDR3aa: CASRRGPLTFEAFF; CDR3nt: TGTGCCAGCAGACGGGGTCCGCTTACTTTTGAAGCTTTCTTT
j_gene: TRBJ2-2; d_gene: TRBD1; v_gene: TRBV4-3; abundance: -; CDR3aa: CASSPGQGKDTGELFF; CDR3nt: TGCGCCAGCAGCCCAGGACAGGGGAAGGACACCGGGGAGCTGTTTTTT
j_gene: TRBJ1-6; d_gene: -; v_gene: TRBV19; abundance: -; CDR3aa: CASGGTFRNSPLHF; CDR3nt: TGTGCCAGCGGCGGGACCTTTAGGAACTCACCCCTCCACTTT
j_gene: TRBJ2-1; d_gene: -; v_gene: TRBV2; abundance: -; CDR3aa: CASLQRTYNEQFF; CDR3nt: TGTGCCAGCTTACAGCGGACGTACAATGAGCAGTTCTTC
j_gene: TRBJ1-1; d_gene: TRBD1; v_gene: TRBV19; abundance: -; CDR3aa: CASSTRQGMNTEAFF; CDR3nt: TGTGCCAGTAGTACCCGACAGGGTATGAACACTGAAGCTTTCTTT
j_gene: TRBJ2-1; d_gene: TRBD2; v_gene: TRBV5-1; abundance: -; CDR3aa: CASSRTSGNNEQFF; CDR3nt: TGCGCCAGCAGCCGGACTAGCGGGAACAATGAGCAGTTCTTC
j_gene: TRBJ2-7; d_gene: -; v_gene: TRBV7-8; abundance: once; CDR3aa: CASSLNRRVRSYEQYF; CDR3nt: TGTGCCAGCAGCTTAAATCGGCGGGTACGATCATACGAGCAGTACTTC